The present entry profiles one TCR beta chain with its context. Other DNA variants within this sample encode the same CDR3. Donors comprised healthy HIV-negative adults lacking recent acute infections or vaccinations. The data stem from a study of shared clonotypes between healthy human individuals. Study-wide context: Three CD4 naive, three CD4 memory, two CD8 naive and one CD8 memory plate were used per donor.

Researchers divided each subset's genomic DNA evenly across several immunoSEQ plates. It was 200 ng DNA, around 32,000 T cell genomes, that sorted-subset replicate PCRs used. Profiled with immunoSEQ multiplex PCR; TCRdb holds only in-frame clones, not every one. Among about 2.4 million clones listed, 93% were seen once. From germline, CDR1 is MNHEY and CDR2 SMNVEV (reference sequence). V lost 5 bases to trimming and J lost 5 bases; unmatched junction nucleotides: 5. This CDR3 region has 13 residues. V usage is TRBV27 and J usage is TRBJ1-1; 7 nucleotides align to TRBD1. The TCR was taken from a man younger than 35 in good health. Some clones in this sample may be carry-over from other donors' samples. The sample comprised naive CD4+ T cells from PBMCs. The subset was: CD45RA+ positively selected. In DNA form, the CDR3 reads TGTGCCAGCAGTCCACGACAGGGAACTGAAGCTTTCTTT. Protein product: CASSPRQGTEAFF.